This T cell receptor (beta chain) was identified during a study of blood T cell repertoires in COVID-19. Produced via immunoSEQ multiplex PCR; TCRdb's table is partial and in-frame only. The data show approximately 44,000 clones, approximately 89% seen once. The CDR3 covers 16 residues. CDR1 and CDR2 (germline): SGHAT, FQNNGV. Trimming shortened V by 0 bases and J by 4 bases, and 14 bases separated the two germline ends. Specimen: peripheral blood. This TCR derives from an elderly woman with acute or convalescent COVID-19. The chain joins TRBV11-2 to TRBJ2-3; a weak D match, TRBD2 (5 bases). The CDR3 DNA sequence: TGTGCCAGCAGCTTAGACCGGACGGTCGGGGCAGATACGCAGTATTTT. Its translation is CASSLDRTVGADTQYF.